Only one count was recorded for the clone carrying this T cell receptor (beta chain). The V and J ends lost 2 bases and 1 base, in that order; junction bases with no gene match: 3. CDR1 is SGHRS and CDR2 is YFSETQ in the germline V gene. The CDR3 runs 15 residues. Those who donated were healthy HIV-negative adults, with no recent acute infections or vaccinations reported. This entry is derived from a study of shared clonotypes between healthy human individuals. Study summary: Each donor's CD4 naive and CD4 memory cells filled three plates apiece, CD8 naive two, and CD8 memory one.

Execution of the assay was at deep level. Only in-frame clones appear in the TCRdb table, and some are missing; sequencing was by immunoSEQ multiplex PCR. Among hundreds of thousands of clones listed, about 74% were seen once. J is TRBJ2-7 and V is TRBV5-1; 10 nucleotides match TRBD1. This clonotype originated in a man aged 25-40 years in good health. The sequenced sample consisted of memory CD4+ T cells sorted from blood. Subset described: CD45RA-negative fraction. The CDR3 sequence: CASSFGDRGSYEQYF. CDR3 nucleotide sequence: TGCGCCAGCAGCTTTGGGGACAGGGGATCCTACGAGCAGTACTTC.